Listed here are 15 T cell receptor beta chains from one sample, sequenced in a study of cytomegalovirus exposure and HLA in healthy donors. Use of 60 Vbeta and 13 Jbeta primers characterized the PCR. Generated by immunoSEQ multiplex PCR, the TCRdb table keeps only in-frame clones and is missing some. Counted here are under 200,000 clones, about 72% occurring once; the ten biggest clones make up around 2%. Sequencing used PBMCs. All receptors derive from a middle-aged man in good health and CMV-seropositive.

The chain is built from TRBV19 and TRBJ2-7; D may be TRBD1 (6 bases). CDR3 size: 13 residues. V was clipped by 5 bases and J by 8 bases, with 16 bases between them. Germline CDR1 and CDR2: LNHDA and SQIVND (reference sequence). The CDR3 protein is CASSAQDSPQQYF. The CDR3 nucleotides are TGTGCCAGTAGTGCCCAGGACAGCCCCCAGCAGTACTTC.

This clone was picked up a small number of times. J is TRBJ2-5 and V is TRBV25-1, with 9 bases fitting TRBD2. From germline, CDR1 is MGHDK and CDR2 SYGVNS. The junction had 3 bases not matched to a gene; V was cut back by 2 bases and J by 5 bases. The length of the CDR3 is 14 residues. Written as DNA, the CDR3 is TGTGCCAGCAGTGAACGGACTAGCGAGGAGACCCAGTACTTC. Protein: CASSERTSEETQYF.

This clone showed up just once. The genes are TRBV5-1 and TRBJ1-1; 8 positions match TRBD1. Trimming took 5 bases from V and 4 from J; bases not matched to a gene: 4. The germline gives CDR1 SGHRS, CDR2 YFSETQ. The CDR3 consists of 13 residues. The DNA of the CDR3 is TGCGCCAGCAGGAGTACAGGGGGCACTGAAGCTTTCTTT. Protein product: CASRSTGGTEAFF. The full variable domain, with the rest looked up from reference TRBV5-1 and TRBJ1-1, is KAGVTQTPRYLIKTRGQQVTLSCSPISGHRSVSWYQQTPGQGLQFLFEYFSETQRNKGNFPGRFSGRQFSNSRSEMNVSTLELGDSALYLCASRSTGGTEAFFGQGTRLTVV.

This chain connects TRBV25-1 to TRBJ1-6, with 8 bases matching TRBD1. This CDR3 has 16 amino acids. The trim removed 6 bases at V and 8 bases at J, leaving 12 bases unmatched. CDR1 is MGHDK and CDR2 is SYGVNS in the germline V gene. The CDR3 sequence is CASSQTGAPGDSPLHF. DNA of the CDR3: TGTGCCAGCAGCCAGACAGGGGCTCCGGGGGATTCACCCCTCCACTTT.

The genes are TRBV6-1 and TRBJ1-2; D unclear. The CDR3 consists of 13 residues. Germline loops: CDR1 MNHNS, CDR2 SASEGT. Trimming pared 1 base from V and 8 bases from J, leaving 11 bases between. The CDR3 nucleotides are TGTGCCAGCAGTGAAGGGACTTTTAGAGGCTACACCTTC. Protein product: CASSEGTFRGYTF.

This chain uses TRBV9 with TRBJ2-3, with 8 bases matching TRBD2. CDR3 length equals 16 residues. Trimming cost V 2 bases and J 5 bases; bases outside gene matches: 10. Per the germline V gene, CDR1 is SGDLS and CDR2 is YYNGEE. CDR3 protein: CASSVRFGGAGDTQYF. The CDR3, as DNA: TGTGCCAGCAGCGTTCGATTCGGGGGGGCAGGAGATACGCAGTATTTT. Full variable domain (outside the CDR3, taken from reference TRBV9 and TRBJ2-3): DSGVTQTPKHLITATGQRVTLRCSPRSGDLSVYWYQQSLDQGLQFLIQYYNGEERAKGNILERFSAQQFPDLHSELNLSSLELGDSALYFCASSVRFGGAGDTQYFGPGTRLTVL.

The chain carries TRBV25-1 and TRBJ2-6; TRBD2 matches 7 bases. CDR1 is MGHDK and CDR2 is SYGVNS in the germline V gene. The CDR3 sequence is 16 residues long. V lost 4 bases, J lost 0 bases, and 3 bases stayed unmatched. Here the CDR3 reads CASSGGGSSGANVLTF. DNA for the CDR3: TGTGCCAGCAGTGGGGGGGGAAGCTCTGGGGCCAACGTCCTGACTTTC.

The CDR3 DNA follows: TGTGCCAGCAGACCCCAGGGGCTCAGCTCCTACGAGCAGTACTTC. Protein: CASRPQGLSSYEQYF. The rearrangement joins TRBV6-1 to TRBJ2-7; tentatively, D is TRBD1 (6 bases). Germline CDR1 and CDR2: MNHNS and SASEGT. V was cut by 6 bases and J by 0 bases, with 15 bases left in between. CDR3 length: 15 residues.

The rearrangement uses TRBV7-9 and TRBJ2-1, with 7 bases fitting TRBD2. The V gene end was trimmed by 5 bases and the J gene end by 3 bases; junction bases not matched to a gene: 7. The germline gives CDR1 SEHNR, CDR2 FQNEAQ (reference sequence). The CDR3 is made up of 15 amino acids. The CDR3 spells CASSTISGFYNEQFF. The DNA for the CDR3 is TGTGCCAGCAGCACCATTAGCGGGTTCTACAATGAGCAGTTCTTC.

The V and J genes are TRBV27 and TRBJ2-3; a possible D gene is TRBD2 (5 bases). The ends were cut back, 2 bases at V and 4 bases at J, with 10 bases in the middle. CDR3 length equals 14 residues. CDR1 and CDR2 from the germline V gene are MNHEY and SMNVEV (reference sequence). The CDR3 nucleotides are TGTGCCAGCAGTTTAAAGCGGCTGGCAGATACGCAGTATTTT. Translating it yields CASSLKRLADTQYF.

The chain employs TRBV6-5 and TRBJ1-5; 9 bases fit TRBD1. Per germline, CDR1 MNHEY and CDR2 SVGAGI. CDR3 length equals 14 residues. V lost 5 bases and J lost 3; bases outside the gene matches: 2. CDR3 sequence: CASSRQGDNQPQHF. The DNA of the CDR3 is TGTGCCAGCAGTCGACAGGGGGACAATCAGCCCCAGCATTTT.

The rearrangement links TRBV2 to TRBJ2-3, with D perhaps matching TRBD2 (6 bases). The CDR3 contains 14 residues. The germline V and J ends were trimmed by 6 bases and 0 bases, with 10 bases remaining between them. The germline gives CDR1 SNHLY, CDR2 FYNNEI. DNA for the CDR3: TGTGCCAGCAGGCGGGACTCCAGCACAGATACGCAGTATTTT. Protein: CASRRDSSTDTQYF. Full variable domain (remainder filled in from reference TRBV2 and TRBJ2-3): EPEVTQTPSHQVTQMGQEVILRCVPISNHLYFYWYRQILGQKVEFLVSFYNNEISEKSEIFDDQFSVERPDGSNFTLKIRSTKLEDSAMYFCASRRDSSTDTQYFGPGTRLTVL.

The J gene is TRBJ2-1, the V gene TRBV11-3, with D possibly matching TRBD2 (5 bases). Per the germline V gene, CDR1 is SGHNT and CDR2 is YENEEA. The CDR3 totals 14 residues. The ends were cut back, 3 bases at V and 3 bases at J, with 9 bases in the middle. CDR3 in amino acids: CASSLGDNYNEQFF. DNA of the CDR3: TGTGCCAGCAGCTTGGGAGACAACTACAATGAGCAGTTCTTC.

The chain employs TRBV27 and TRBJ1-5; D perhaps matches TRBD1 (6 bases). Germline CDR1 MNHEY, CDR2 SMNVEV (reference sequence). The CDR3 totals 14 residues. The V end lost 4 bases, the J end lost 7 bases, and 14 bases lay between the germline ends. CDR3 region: CASSWGGRGQPQHF. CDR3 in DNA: TGTGCCAGCAGTTGGGGGGGGCGAGGGCAGCCCCAGCATTTT.

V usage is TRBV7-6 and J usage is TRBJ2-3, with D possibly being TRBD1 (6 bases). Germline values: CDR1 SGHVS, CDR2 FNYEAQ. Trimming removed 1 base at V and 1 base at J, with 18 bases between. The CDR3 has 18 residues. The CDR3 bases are TGTGCCAGCAGCTTAGGACAGGTGAGGGGTCGGCGCACAGATACGCAGTATTTT. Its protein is CASSLGQVRGRRTDTQYF.